This T cell receptor (beta chain) was observed in a study of regulatory T cells in long-lasting Graves disease. Investigators prepared the TCR beta libraries by applying iRepertoire HTBI primers and Arm-PCR of CDR3 regions. TCRdb independently ran MiXCR on the multiplex PCR reads; one entry per CDR3 protein. Counted here are over 350,000 distinct CDR3 sequences, 15% occurring once; the ten biggest clones make up approximately 7.8%. The time point denotes: newly diagnosed GD, antithyroid drugs for less than 3 months. After RNA was extracted from PBMCs, the TCR library was made from it. The germline V and J ends were trimmed by 5 bases and 3 bases, with 8 bases remaining between them. Germline lookup yields CDR1 MNHEY and CDR2 SMNVEV (reference sequence). The CDR3 runs 13 residues. These data were likewise used in another study, on T cells in Graves' hyperthyroidism and ophthalmopathy. This second report adds: The study used the HTBI primer set for a first-round RT-PCR of the TCR CDR3.

The input for sequencing was peripheral blood mononuclear cells (PBMCs), taken at new diagnosis, from a patient treated with antithyroid drugs. The receptor's source is a woman aged 40 to 50 with Graves disease. This chain connects TRBV27 to TRBJ2-1; tentatively, D is TRBD2 (5 bases). The CDR3 DNA reads as TGTGCCAGCAGTACCCGGGACTACAATGAGCAGTTCTTC. Translated, it gives CASSTRDYNEQFF.